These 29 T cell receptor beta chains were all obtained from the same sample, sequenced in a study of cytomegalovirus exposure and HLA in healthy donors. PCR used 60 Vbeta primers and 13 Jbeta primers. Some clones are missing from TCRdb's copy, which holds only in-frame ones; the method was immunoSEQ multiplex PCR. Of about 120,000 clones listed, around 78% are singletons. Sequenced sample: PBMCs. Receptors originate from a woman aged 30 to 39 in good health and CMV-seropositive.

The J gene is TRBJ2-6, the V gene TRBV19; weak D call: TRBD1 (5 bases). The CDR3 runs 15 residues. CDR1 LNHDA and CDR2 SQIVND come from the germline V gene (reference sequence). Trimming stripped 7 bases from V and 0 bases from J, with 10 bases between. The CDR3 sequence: CASTLTVSGANVLTF. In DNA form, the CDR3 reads TGTGCCAGTACCTTGACAGTCTCTGGGGCCAACGTCCTGACTTTC.

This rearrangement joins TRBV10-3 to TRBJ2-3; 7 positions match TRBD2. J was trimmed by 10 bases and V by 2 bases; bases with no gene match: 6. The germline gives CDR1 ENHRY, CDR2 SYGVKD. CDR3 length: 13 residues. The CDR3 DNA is TGTGCCATCAGTGAGATGAAACGGGGGGCGCAGTATTTT. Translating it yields CAISEMKRGAQYF.

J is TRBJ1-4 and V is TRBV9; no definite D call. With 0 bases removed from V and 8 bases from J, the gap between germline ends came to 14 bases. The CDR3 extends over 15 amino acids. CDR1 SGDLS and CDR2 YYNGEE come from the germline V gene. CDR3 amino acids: CASSVDPGNREKLFF. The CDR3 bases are TGTGCCAGCAGCGTAGACCCCGGGAATCGGGAAAAACTGTTTTTT. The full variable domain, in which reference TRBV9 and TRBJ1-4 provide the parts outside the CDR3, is DSGVTQTPKHLITATGQRVTLRCSPRSGDLSVYWYQQSLDQGLQFLIQYYNGEERAKGNILERFSAQQFPDLHSELNLSSLELGDSALYFCASSVDPGNREKLFFGSGTQLSVL.

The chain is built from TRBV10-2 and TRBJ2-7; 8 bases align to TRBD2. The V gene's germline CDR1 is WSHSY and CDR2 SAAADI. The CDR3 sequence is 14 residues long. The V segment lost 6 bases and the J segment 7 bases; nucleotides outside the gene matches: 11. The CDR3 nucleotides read TGCGCCAGCAGCAGGGGTCAACGCGGGGGGGAGCAGTACTTC. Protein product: CASSRGQRGGEQYF.

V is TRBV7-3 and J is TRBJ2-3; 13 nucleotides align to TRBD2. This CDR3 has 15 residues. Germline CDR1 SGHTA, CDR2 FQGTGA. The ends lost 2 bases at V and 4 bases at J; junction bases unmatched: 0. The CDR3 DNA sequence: TGTGCCAGCAGCTTAGGGACTAGCGGGGCAGATACGCAGTATTTT. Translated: CASSLGTSGADTQYF. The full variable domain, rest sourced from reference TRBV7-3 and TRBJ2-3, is GAGVSQTPSNKVTEKGKYVELRCDPISGHTALYWYRQSLGQGPEFLIYFQGTGAADDSGLPNDRFFAVRPEGSVSTLKIQRTERGDSAVYLCASSLGTSGADTQYFGPGTRLTVL.

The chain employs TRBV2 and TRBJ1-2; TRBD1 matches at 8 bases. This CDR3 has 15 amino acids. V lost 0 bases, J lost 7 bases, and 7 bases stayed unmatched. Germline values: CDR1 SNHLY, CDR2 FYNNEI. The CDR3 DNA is TGTGCCAGCAGTGAAGCGGGACAGGCGTTGGGTGGCTACACCTTC. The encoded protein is CASSEAGQALGGYTF. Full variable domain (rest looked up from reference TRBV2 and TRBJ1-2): EPEVTQTPSHQVTQMGQEVILRCVPISNHLYFYWYRQILGQKVEFLVSFYNNEISEKSEIFDDQFSVERPDGSNFTLKIRSTKLEDSAMYFCASSEAGQALGGYTFGSGTRLTVV.

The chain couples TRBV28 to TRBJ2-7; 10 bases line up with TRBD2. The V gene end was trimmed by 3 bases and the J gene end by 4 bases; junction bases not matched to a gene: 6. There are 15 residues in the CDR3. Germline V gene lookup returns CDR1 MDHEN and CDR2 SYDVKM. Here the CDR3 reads CASSFPSGGPYEQYF. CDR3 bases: TGTGCCAGCAGTTTTCCTAGCGGGGGCCCGTACGAGCAGTACTTC.

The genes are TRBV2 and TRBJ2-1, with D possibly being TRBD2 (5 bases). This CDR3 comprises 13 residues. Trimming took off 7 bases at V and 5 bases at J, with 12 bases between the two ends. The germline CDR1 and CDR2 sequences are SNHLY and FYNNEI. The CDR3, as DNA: TGTGCCAGCATAAGCGGACGAGACAATGAGCAGTTCTTC. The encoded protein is CASISGRDNEQFF.

This chain's CDR3 is CASSRDRNYGYTF. The CDR3 DNA reads TGTGCCAGCAGCAGAGACAGGAACTATGGCTACACCTTC. J is TRBJ1-2 and V is TRBV5-4, with a weak D call TRBD1 (6 bases). CDR1 SGHNT and CDR2 YYREEE come from the germline V gene (reference sequence). CDR3 length: 13 amino acids. V lost 4 bases, J lost 2 bases, and 9 bases lay in between. The full variable domain, with the rest looked up from reference TRBV5-4 and TRBJ1-2, is ETGVTQSPTHLIKTRGQQVTLRCSSQSGHNTVSWYQQALGQGPQFIFQYYREEENGRGNFPPRFSGLQFPNYSSELNVNALELDDSALYLCASSRDRNYGYTFGSGTRLTVV.

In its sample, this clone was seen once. CDR3 coding DNA: TGTGCCTGGGGTATAGTACCTACGCAGTATTTT. It translates to CAWGIVPTQYF. The rearrangement uses TRBV30 and TRBJ2-3; D gene uncertain. The germline V gene encodes CDR1 GTSNPN and CDR2 SVGIG (reference sequence). The CDR3 runs 11 residues. V gave up 5 bases and J gave up 8 bases, with 11 bases separating them.

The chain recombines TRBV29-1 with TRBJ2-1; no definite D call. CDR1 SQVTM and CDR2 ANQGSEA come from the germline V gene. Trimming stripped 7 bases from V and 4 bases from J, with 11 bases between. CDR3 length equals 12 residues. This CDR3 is CSGSRSYNEQFF. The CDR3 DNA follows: TGCAGCGGCTCCCGGTCATACAATGAGCAGTTCTTC.

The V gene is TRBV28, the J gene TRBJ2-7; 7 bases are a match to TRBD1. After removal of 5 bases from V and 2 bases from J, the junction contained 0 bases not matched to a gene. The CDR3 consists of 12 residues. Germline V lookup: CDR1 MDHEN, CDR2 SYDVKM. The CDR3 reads CASSQGAYEQYF. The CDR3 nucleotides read TGTGCCAGCAGTCAGGGGGCCTACGAGCAGTACTTC.

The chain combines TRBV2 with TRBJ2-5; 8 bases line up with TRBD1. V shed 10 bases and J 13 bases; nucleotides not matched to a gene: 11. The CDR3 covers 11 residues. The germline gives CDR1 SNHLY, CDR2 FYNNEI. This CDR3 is CATQGAGLLYF. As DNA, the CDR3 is TGTGCCACCCAGGGGGCAGGTCTGTTGTACTTC.

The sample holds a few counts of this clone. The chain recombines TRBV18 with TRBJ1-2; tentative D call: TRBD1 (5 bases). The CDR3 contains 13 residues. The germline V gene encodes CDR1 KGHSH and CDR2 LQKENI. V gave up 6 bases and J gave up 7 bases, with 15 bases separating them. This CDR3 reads CASSPDRVAGYTF. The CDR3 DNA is TGTGCCAGCTCGCCTGACAGAGTTGCTGGCTACACCTTC. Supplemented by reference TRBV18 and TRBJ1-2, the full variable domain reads NAGVMQNPRHLVRRRGQEARLRCSPMKGHSHVYWYRQLPEEGLKFMVYLQKENIIDESGMPKERFSAEFPKEGPSILRIQQVVRGDSAAYFCASSPDRVAGYTFGSGTRLTVV.

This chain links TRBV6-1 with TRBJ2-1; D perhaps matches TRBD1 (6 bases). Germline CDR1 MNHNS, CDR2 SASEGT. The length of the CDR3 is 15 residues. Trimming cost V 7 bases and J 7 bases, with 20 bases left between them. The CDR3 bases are TGTGCCAGCACTCGTGTGGGGGCAGGGGTTAATGAGCAGTTCTTC. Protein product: CASTRVGAGVNEQFF.

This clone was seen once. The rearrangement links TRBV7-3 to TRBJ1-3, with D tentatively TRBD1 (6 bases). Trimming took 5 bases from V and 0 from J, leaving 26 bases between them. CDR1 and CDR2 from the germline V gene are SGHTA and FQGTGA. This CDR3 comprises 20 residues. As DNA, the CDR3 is TGTGCCAGCAGCCGGGGGGGGCAGCTGCCTTTCCCGGGCTCTGGAAACACCATATATTTT. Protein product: CASSRGGQLPFPGSGNTIYF.

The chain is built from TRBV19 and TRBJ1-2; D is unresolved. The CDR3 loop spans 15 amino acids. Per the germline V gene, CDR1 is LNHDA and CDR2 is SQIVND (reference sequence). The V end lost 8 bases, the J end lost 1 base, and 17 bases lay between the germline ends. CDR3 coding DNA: TGTGCCAGTTTGAGAGGGCCTGGAGGTAACTATGGCTACACCTTC. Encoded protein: CASLRGPGGNYGYTF. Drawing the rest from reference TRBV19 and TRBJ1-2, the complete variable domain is DGGITQSPKYLFRKEGQNVTLSCEQNLNHDAMYWYRQDPGQGLRLIYYSQIVNDFQKGDIAEGYSVSREKKESFPLTVTSAQKNPTAFYLCASLRGPGGNYGYTFGSGTRLTVV.

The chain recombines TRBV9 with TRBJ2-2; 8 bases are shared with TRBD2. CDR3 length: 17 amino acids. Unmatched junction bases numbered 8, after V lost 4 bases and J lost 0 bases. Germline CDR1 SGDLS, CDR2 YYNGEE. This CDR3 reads CASSRSGANANTGELFF. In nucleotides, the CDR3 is TGTGCCAGCAGCCGTAGCGGGGCCAACGCGAACACCGGGGAGCTGTTTTTT.

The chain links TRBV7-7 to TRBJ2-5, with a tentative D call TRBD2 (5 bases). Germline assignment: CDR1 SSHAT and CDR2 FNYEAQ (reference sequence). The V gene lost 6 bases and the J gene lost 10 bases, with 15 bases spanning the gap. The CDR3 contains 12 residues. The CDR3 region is CASRKWPRDQYF. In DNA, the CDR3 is TGTGCCAGCAGAAAATGGCCCCGGGACCAGTACTTC. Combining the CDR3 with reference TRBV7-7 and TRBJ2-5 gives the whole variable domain GAGVSQSPRYKVTKRGQDVTLRCDPISSHATLYWYQQALGQGPEFLTYFNYEAQPDKSGLPSDRFSAERPEGSISTLTIQRTEQRDSAMYRCASRKWPRDQYFGPGTRLLVL.

CDR3 region: CASSSTGNYGYTF. The DNA for the CDR3 is TGCGCCAGCAGCTCGACAGGGAACTATGGCTACACCTTC. The rearrangement links TRBV5-1 to TRBJ1-2; 7 positions match TRBD1. CDR1 is SGHRS, CDR2 YFSETQ, per germline. V lost 3 bases and J lost 2; bases outside the gene matches: 1. This CDR3 has 13 residues.

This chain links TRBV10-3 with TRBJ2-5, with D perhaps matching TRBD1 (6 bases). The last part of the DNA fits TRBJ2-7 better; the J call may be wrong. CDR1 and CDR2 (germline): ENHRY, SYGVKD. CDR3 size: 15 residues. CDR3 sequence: CAISESWGQFYEQYF. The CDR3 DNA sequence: TGTGCCATCAGTGAGTCCTGGGGGCAATTCTACGAGCAGTACTTC.

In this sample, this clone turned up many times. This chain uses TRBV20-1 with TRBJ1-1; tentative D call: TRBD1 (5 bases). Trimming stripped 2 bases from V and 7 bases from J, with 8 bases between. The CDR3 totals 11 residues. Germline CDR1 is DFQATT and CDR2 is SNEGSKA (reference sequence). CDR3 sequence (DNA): TGCAGTGCTAGAAGGGGCGGTGAAGCTTTCTTT. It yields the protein CSARRGGEAFF.

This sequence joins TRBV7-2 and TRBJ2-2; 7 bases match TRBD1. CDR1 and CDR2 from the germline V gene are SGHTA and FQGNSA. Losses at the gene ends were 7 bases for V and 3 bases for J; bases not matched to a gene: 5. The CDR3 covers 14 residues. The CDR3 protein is CASTPDRYTGELFF. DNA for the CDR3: TGTGCCAGCACCCCGGACAGGTACACCGGGGAGCTGTTTTTT.

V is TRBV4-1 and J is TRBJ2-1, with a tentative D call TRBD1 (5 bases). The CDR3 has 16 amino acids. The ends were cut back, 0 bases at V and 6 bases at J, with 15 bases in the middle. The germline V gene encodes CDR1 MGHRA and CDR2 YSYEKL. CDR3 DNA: TGCGCCAGCAGCCAAGAGTACTCACAGGTTCCCAATGAGCAGTTCTTC. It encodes CASSQEYSQVPNEQFF.

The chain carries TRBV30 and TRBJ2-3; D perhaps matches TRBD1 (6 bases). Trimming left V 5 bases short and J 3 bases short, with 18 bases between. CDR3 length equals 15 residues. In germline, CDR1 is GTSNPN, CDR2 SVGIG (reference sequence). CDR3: CAWATGSLGTDTQYF. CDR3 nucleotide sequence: TGTGCCTGGGCGACAGGTTCTTTGGGGACAGATACGCAGTATTTT.

The CDR3, as DNA: TGTGCCTGGCAGGACTCCTACTCCTACAATGAGCAGTTCTTC. It codes for CAWQDSYSYNEQFF. The rearrangement uses TRBV30 and TRBJ2-1; tentatively, D is TRBD2 (5 bases). This CDR3 spans 14 amino acids. Trimming shortened V by 5 bases and J by 0 bases, and 11 bases separated the two germline ends. The germline gives CDR1 GTSNPN, CDR2 SVGIG (reference sequence).

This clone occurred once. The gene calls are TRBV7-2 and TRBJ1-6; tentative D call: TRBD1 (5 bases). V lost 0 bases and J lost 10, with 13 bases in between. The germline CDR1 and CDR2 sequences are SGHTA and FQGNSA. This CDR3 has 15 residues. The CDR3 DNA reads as TGTGCCAGCAGCTTAGCTCTGGACATACCATCACCCCTCCACTTT. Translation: CASSLALDIPSPLHF.

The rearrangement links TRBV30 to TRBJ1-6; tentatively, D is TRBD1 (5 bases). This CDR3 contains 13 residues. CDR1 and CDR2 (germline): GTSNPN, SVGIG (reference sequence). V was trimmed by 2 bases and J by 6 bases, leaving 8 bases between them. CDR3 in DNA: TGTGCCTGGAGTAGGGGAGGTAATTCACCCCTCCACTTT. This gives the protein CAWSRGGNSPLHF.

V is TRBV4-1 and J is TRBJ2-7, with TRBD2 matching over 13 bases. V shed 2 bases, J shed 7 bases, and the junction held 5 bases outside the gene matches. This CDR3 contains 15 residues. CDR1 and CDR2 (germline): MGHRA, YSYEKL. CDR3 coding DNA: TGCGCCAGCAGCCAACCGGGACTAGCGGGGACGGAGCAGTACTTC. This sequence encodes CASSQPGLAGTEQYF.